Listed below are T cell receptor beta chains from one sample, sequenced in a study of shared clonotypes between healthy human individuals. Assay: immunoSEQ multiplex PCR; the TCRdb copy retains only in-frame clones and omits some. The sample shows over 700,000 clones, 72% of them seen only once. Sequenced: memory CD4+ T cells sorted from blood. The receptors shown here come from a woman in her twenties or thirties in good health. Both conserved end residues are part of each CDR3. A D gene is named only where the DNA matches it firmly. A clone size is listed for some rows: how often the clone was seen (once, few, many), or a class if it is expanded.

TRBV27	NA	TRBJ1-2	TRBD1	TGTGCCAGCAGTGGGACAGGGGGCTATGGCTACACCTTC	CASSGTGGYGYTF
TRBV5-1	few	TRBJ2-2	NA	TGCGCCAGCAGCTTGGAGGGCCGAGACACCGGGGAGCTGTTTTTT	CASSLEGRDTGELFF
TRBV7-3	NA	TRBJ2-5	NA	TGTGCCAGCAGCTTAGGAAATAGCGGACAAGAGACCCAGTACTTC	CASSLGNSGQETQYF
TRBV11-2	NA	TRBJ2-2	TRBD1	TGTGCCAGCGGTTCAAACAGGGGCGCCGGGGAGCTGTTTTTT	CASGSNRGAGELFF
TRBV7-6	NA	TRBJ1-2	NA	TGTGCCAGCAGCTCTACAGGACAGTCTGGCTACACCTTC	CASSSTGQSGYTF
TRBV5-1	NA	TRBJ2-7	NA	TGCGCCAGCAGCTTACAGGGCCCACACGAGCAGTACTTC	CASSLQGPHEQYF
TRBV5-4	NA	TRBJ1-4	NA	TGTGCCAGCAGCCCCCAGACAGGCGGAGATGAAAAACTGTTTTTT	CASSPQTGGDEKLFF
TRBV4-2	NA	TRBJ2-1	TRBD1	TGTGCCACAAAGCCGGGACAGGGGGCTGGCGAGCAGTTCTTC	CATKPGQGAGEQFF
TRBV14	NA	TRBJ1-2	NA	TGTGCCAGCAGCCCCAGCAGGGCAGGTGGCTACACCTTC	CASSPSRAGGYTF
TRBV2	NA	TRBJ1-2	NA	TGTGCCAGCAGTGAAGTTCCGGGACCGAGCCCGACCTTC	CASSEVPGPSPTF
TRBV14	few	TRBJ1-1	NA	TGTGCCAGCAGCCTTGCACGGGAGAACACTGAAGCTTTCTTT	CASSLARENTEAFF
TRBV5-1	NA	TRBJ2-7	NA	TGCGCCAGCAGCTTGACGACTAACGAGCAGTACTTC	CASSLTTNEQYF
TRBV18	few	TRBJ2-2	TRBD1	TGTGCCAGCTCAGCCGACAGGGCCACCGGGGAGCTGTTTTTT	CASSADRATGELFF
TRBV6-5	NA	TRBJ1-4	NA	TGTGCCAGCAGTTACATTGATGAAAAACTGTTTTTT	CASSYIDEKLFF
TRBV2	NA	TRBJ1-1	NA	TGTGCCAGTTCCCGGCCCGTACGGAACACTGAAGCTTTCTTT	CASSRPVRNTEAFF
TRBV9	NA	TRBJ2-2	TRBD2	TGTGCCAGCAGCGTCCTAGCGGGGGGGAACACCGGGGAGCTGTTTTTT	CASSVLAGGNTGELFF
TRBV18	NA	TRBJ1-4	NA	TGTGCCAGCTCACCACAAGTGGACGGCGAAAAACTGTTTTTT	CASSPQVDGEKLFF
TRBV12-5	once	TRBJ2-3	TRBD2	TGTGCTAGCCAACGGGGACTAGCGGGCAAGAGGGATACGCAGTATTTT	CASQRGLAGKRDTQYF
TRBV5-1	NA	TRBJ2-1	NA	TGCGCCAGCAGCCACGGGAGGGGGCATGGCAATGAGCAGTTCTTC	CASSHGRGHGNEQFF
TRBV2	NA	TRBJ2-7	NA	TGTGCCAGCAGAGAGACGACGTTCTCCTACGAGCAGTACTTC	CASRETTFSYEQYF
TRBV5-4	NA	TRBJ1-3	NA	TGTGCCAGCAGCTTGGACCCTGCCGGGAGCGGAAACACCATATATTTT	CASSLDPAGSGNTIYF
TRBV19	NA	TRBJ1-4	NA	TGTGCCAGTAGTATAACCCTGGGCAGGGCTGGGAGTGAAAAACTGTTTTTT	CASSITLGRAGSEKLFF
TRBV29-1	once	TRBJ2-3	NA	TGCAGCGTTGTGGCCAGGAGGGGGACAGATACGCAGTATTTT	CSVVARRGTDTQYF
TRBV19	NA	TRBJ2-3	NA	TGTGCCAGTAGGGCCACCCACTCCGGATACTCCACAGATACGCAGTATTTT	CASRATHSGYSTDTQYF
TRBV29-1	NA	TRBJ1-1	NA	TGCAGCGTTCTAAGGTCTTCTGAAGCTTTCTTT	CSVLRSSEAFF
TRBV12-5	many	TRBJ2-1	NA	TGTGCTAGTGGACAAGCAGGGAGCTCCTACAATGAGCAGTTCTTC	CASGQAGSSYNEQFF
TRBV2	NA	TRBJ2-7	TRBD1	TGTGCCAGCAGGCCGGGACAGGGAACCTACGAGCAGTACTTC	CASRPGQGTYEQYF
TRBV28	NA	TRBJ2-7	TRBD1	TGTGCCAGCAGTGGGGATGGACAGGCTTTGGTCGAGCAGTACTTC	CASSGDGQALVEQYF
TRBV7-3	few	TRBJ2-3	TRBD2	TGTGCCAGCAGCTCCTGGACTAGCGAGCCGCAGTATTTT	CASSSWTSEPQYF
TRBV6-5	NA	TRBJ1-4	TRBD1	TGTGCCAGCAGTTACTCGGGACAGTATAATGAAAAACTGTTTTTT	CASSYSGQYNEKLFF
TRBV9	few	TRBJ1-1	NA	TGTGCCAGCAGCCCCTCGTACTACCTGAACACTGAAGCTTTCTTT	CASSPSYYLNTEAFF
TRBV7-2	NA	TRBJ2-3	NA	TGTGCCAGCAGCCTATCAGGGTTCTACACAGATACGCAGTATTTT	CASSLSGFYTDTQYF
TRBV15	few	TRBJ2-5	TRBD2	TGTGCCACCAGCAGTGACGGACTAGCGGCAGAGACCCAGTACTTC	CATSSDGLAAETQYF
TRBV2	NA	TRBJ1-6	NA	TGTGCCAGCAGAATTGACAGTTCCTATTCACCCCTCCACTTT	CASRIDSSYSPLHF
TRBV9	NA	TRBJ2-7	TRBD2	TGTGCCAGCAGCCCGGTCCCGGGACTAGCGGGAGGGCCTCCTTACGAGCAGTACTTC	CASSPVPGLAGGPPYEQYF